This T cell receptor beta chain originates from a study of T cell changes during pregnancy in multiple sclerosis. Using immunoSEQ multiplex PCR, the repertoire was profiled, and TCRdb retains in-frame clones only, with some absent. The sample yields tens of thousands of clones, about nine tenths seen once. V was trimmed by 0 bases and J by 0 bases, leaving 13 bases between them. The CDR3 spans 17 residues. In germline, CDR1 is SGHDT, CDR2 YYEEEE. The TCR was taken from a female donor with multiple sclerosis, enrolled in a pregnancy study. Sequences were derived from CD8+ T cells from peripheral blood mononuclear cells, sampled before pregnancy. The chain has TRBV5-6 and TRBJ2-1; unclear D gene. As DNA, the CDR3 is TGTGCCAGCAGCTTGGATCAGATCATCAGCTCCTACAATGAGCAGTTCTTC. It yields the protein CASSLDQIISSYNEQFF.